This entry describes one TCR beta chain. As yet, its antigen is unknown. This specimen comes from a study of cytomegalovirus exposure and HLA in healthy donors. General study results and limits: One later analysis reportedly identified an Asian-associated ancestry cluster that showed fewer N-insertions than the approximately 700-donor mean. Apart from CMV serostatus, no immune exposure information was available. The authors listed 150 or so TCR beta chains as cytomegalovirus-associated.

It was with 60 Vbeta and 13 Jbeta primers that the PCR ran. Here immunoSEQ multiplex PCR was the method, and the copy in TCRdb shows in-frame clones only, minus some. The sample consists of hundreds of thousands of clones, over 75% of them appearing once. This sequence originates from a male donor in good health and CMV-seronegative. Sequences were obtained from PBMCs.

CDR3 nucleotides: TGCGCCAGCCAGAGCGGGAGCTCCTACAATGAGCAGTTCTTC. Amino acids: CASQSGSSYNEQFF. The chain joins TRBV5-1 to TRBJ2-1, with 8 bases identical to TRBD2. With 7 bases clipped from V and 0 bases from J, the junction kept 3 bases outside the gene matches. The germline CDR1 and CDR2 sequences are SGHRS and YFSETQ. This CDR3 has 14 amino acids.